This entry features one TCR beta chain sequence. The sample comes from a study of T cell changes during pregnancy in multiple sclerosis. Germline CDR1 SGHNT, CDR2 YYREEE (reference sequence). This CDR3 has 14 residues. The V gene end was trimmed by 4 bases and the J gene end by 4 bases; junction bases not matched to a gene: 2. Produced via immunoSEQ multiplex PCR; TCRdb's table is partial and in-frame only. Seen here are about 60,000 clones, almost 95% observed once, and the top ten hold 0.85% to 1%. Sequencing used peripheral blood, obtained in the first trimester of pregnancy. The chain carries TRBV5-4 and TRBJ2-3, with 11 positions matching TRBD2. This TCR derives from a female donor with multiple sclerosis, enrolled in a pregnancy study. CDR3 nucleotides: TGTGCCAGCAGCCCTAGCGGGGGGTCAGATACGCAGTATTTT. This translates into CASSPSGGSDTQYF. Variable domain in full (rest from reference TRBV5-4 and TRBJ2-3): ETGVTQSPTHLIKTRGQQVTLRCSSQSGHNTVSWYQQALGQGPQFIFQYYREEENGRGNFPPRFSGLQFPNYSSELNVNALELDDSALYLCASSPSGGSDTQYFGPGTRLTVL.